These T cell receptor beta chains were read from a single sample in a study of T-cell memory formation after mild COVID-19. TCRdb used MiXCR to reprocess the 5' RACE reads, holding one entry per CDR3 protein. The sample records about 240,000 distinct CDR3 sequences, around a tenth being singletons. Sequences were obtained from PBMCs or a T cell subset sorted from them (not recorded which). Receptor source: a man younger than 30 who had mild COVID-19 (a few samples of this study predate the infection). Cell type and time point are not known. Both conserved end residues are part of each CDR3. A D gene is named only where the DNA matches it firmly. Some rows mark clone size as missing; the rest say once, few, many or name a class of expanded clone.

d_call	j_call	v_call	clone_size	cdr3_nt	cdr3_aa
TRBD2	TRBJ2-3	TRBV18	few	TGTGCCAGCTCACCAGCGGGGGTCGCTTCAGATACGCAGTATTTT	CASSPAGVASDTQYF
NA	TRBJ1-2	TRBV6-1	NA	TGTGCCAGCAGTGAAGGTCAGGCGCTCTATGGTGGCTACACCTTC	CASSEGQALYGGYTF
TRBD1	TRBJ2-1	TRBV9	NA	TGTGCCAGCAGCGCCGGGACAGGGGGCCTTAGCTCCTACAATGAGCAGTTCTTC	CASSAGTGGLSSYNEQFF
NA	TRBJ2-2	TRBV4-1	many	TGCGCCAGCAGCCAATTACAGGGAACCGGGGAGCTGTTTTTT	CASSQLQGTGELFF
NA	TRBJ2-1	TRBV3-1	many	TGTGCCAGCAGTCAGGAAGGTACCAGCTCCTACAATGAGCAGTTCTTC	CASSQEGTSSYNEQFF
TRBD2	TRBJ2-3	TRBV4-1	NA	TGCGCCAGCAGCCTGTACGGGGGGGGCACAGATACGCAGTATTTT	CASSLYGGGTDTQYF
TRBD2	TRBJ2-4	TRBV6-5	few	TGTGCCAGCAGATGGCGGGGGGGCTTTGGGGACATTCAGTACTTC	CASRWRGGFGDIQYF
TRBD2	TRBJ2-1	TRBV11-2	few	TGTGCCAGCAGCCTCCCTAGCGGGGGGGCGTTCAATGAGCAGTTCTTC	CASSLPSGGAFNEQFF
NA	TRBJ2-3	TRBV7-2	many	TGTGCCAGCAGCAAGCTAAGTGGGACACCCCCATTTAGCACAGATACGCAGTATTTT	CASSKLSGTPPFSTDTQYF
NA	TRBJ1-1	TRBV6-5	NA	TGTGCCAGCAGTTCTCCTCGTTGGGGGACTGAAGCTTTCTTT	CASSSPRWGTEAFF
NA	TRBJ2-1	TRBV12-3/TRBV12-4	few	TGTGCCAGCAGTTTGAGGCGTCCCCCACAGTTCTTC	CASSLRRPPQFF
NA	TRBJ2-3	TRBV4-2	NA	TGTGCCAGCAGCCAAGATGAGTCTGGAAGGCTAACGACGCAGTATTTT	CASSQDESGRLTTQYF
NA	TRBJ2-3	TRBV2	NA	TGTGCCAGCAGCGAGGCCGGGACCACGGGCGCAGATACGCAGTATTTT	CASSEAGTTGADTQYF
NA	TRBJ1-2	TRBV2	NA	TGTGCCAGTACAAGCAACTATGGCTACACCTTC	CASTSNYGYTF
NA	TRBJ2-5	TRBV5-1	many	TGCGCCAGCAGCTTACTTCCGGGAGTCAAAGAGACCCAGTACTTC	CASSLLPGVKETQYF
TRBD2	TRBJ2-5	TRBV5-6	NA	TGTGCCAGCAGCCGAAATTTGGCAGCGGGGCTTCGAGAGACCCAGTACTTC	CASSRNLAAGLRETQYF
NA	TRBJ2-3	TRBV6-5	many	TGTGCCAGCACTGACGTCGGGGGACCTCCGCAGTATTTT	CASTDVGGPPQYF
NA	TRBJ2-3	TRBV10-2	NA	TGCGCCAGCGGTCCCCGCCCAGATACGCAGTATTTT	CASGPRPDTQYF
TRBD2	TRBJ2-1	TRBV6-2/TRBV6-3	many	TGTGCCAGCAGTTACTATGACGGGGGGGGAAATGAGCAGTTCTTC	CASSYYDGGGNEQFF
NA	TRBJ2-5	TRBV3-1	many	TGTGCCAGCAGCCAAGTCGAGACCCAGTACTTC	CASSQVETQYF
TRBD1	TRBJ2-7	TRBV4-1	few	TGCGCCAGCAGCCAGGCCGGGACAGGGGCCTACGAGCAGTACTTC	CASSQAGTGAYEQYF
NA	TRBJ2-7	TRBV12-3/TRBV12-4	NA	TGTGCCAGCAGTTGGGGTGGGGCCTACGAGCAGTACTTC	CASSWGGAYEQYF
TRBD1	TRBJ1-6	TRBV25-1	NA	TGTGCCAGCAGTGCCGACAGGGGACCCCTCCACTTT	CASSADRGPLHF
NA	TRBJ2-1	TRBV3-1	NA	TGTGCCAGCAGCCAAGTGGTCCCGGTGGACTCCTACAATGAGCAGTTCTTC	CASSQVVPVDSYNEQFF
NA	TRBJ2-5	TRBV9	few	TGTGCCAGCAGCGTTCTGGAGGAGACCCAGTACTTC	CASSVLEETQYF